This T cell receptor (beta chain) was retrieved from a study of blood T cell repertoires in COVID-19. Repertoires were generated with immunoSEQ multiplex PCR, while TCRdb's copy carries only in-frame clones and drops some. Altogether 150,000 or so clones are present, 86% being singletons, with the ten largest covering 3.5% to 4.5%. The sample holds one count of this clone. CDR1 SGHRS and CDR2 YFSETQ come from the germline V gene. Trimming at V came to 4 bases and at J to 1 base, leaving 3 bases not matched to a gene. CDR3 length equals 15 residues. The chain employs TRBV5-1 and TRBJ2-2; 8 bases match TRBD1. This clonotype originated in a woman aged 65 to 85 with acute or convalescent COVID-19. Sequenced input: peripheral blood. The CDR3 DNA follows: TGCGCCAGCAGCATAGGACAGGGGAACACCGGGGAGCTGTTTTTT. Translated: CASSIGQGNTGELFF.